This record covers a single TCR beta chain. Germline CDR1 is MNHEY and CDR2 is SVGAGI. The V segment lost 8 bases and the J segment 4 bases; nucleotides outside the gene matches: 11. This CDR3 has 14 amino acids. This record belongs to a study of blood T cell repertoires in COVID-19. Study at large: The United States, Italy and Spain provided the acute and convalescent COVID-19 samples. T cells, B-cell-depleted T cells, or PBMCs supplied cDNA or gDNA.

Per the study methods: Amplified reference gene primers provided the basis for estimating nucleated cell counts. Libraries were prepared by immunoSEQ multiplex PCR; TCRdb keeps only in-frame clonotypes and omits some of them. Clone size and the V and J calls come from that table; the DNA yielded D and trimming. The sample holds about 210,000 clones, roughly 90% seen once. The receptor comes from a man aged 65 to 85 with acute or convalescent COVID-19. Sequencing input: peripheral blood. V is TRBV6-5 and J is TRBJ2-7, with 7 bases lining up with TRBD2. The CDR3 region has the DNA TGTGCCAGCGGGCCGCCGGGAGGTAATTACGAGCAGTACTTC. It specifies CASGPPGGNYEQYF.